These 24 T cell receptor beta chains share one sample of origin, sequenced in a study of T cells in Graves' hyperthyroidism and ophthalmopathy. Amplification yielded TCR beta CDR3 regions, with RNA transcripts as the source. The study used the HTBI primer set for a first-round RT-PCR of the TCR CDR3. TCRdb re-derived calls from the multiplex PCR reads in MiXCR, one entry per CDR3 protein. The table shows about 570,000 distinct CDR3 sequences, with around 45% occurring only once. The source material was peripheral blood or thyroid tissue (not recorded which). These receptor sequences come from an adult woman with Graves' disease, either hyperthyroidism or ophthalmopathy (not recorded which).

About this clonotype itself: A much larger clonotype is one base distant, so this may be a read error. V gene TRBV6-2 or TRBV6-3 combines with J gene TRBJ2-7; D gene uncertain. CDR1 and CDR2 (germline): MNHEY, SVGEGT. The CDR3 is made up of 11 amino acids. CDR3 sequence: CTSSYMYEQYF. CDR3 DNA sequence: TGTACCAGCAGTTACATGTACGAGCAGTACTTC.

This clonotype was counted at least ten times. The rearrangement joins TRBV9 to TRBJ1-3; D is uncertain. Germline CDR1 reads SGDLS; CDR2 reads YYNGEE. The germline V and J ends were trimmed by 3 bases and 0 bases, with 10 bases remaining between them. CDR3 length: 15 amino acids. CDR3 region: CASSATRSSGNTIYF. CDR3 nucleotides: TGTGCCAGCAGCGCCACCCGTTCCTCTGGAAACACCATATATTTT.

CDR3 sequence: CSARRQSSYNSPLHF. In DNA, the CDR3 is TGCAGTGCTAGGCGGCAGAGCTCCTATAATTCACCCCTCCACTTT. This chain joins TRBV20-1 and TRBJ1-6; D is undetermined. Germline V gene data show CDR1 as DFQATT and CDR2 as SNEGSKA (reference sequence). The CDR3 sequence is 15 residues long. V was pared by 3 bases and J by 0 bases, with 9 bases between.

The chain has TRBV24-1 and TRBJ2-5; 8 nucleotides agree with TRBD1. The CDR3 totals 13 residues. Germline-derived CDR1 and CDR2 are KGHDR and SFDVKD. With 10 bases clipped from V and 1 base from J, the junction kept 4 bases outside the gene matches. The CDR3 here is CATQTGAQETQYF. For the CDR3, the DNA is TGTGCCACACAGACAGGGGCCCAAGAGACCCAGTACTTC.

Turning to this clonotype: In this CDR3 the conserved last residue, phenylalanine or tryptophan, is missing, so a read error is likely. The DNA is left out, because the CDR3 cannot be placed on it with certainty; the CDR3 is given as TCRdb lists it. This sequence joins TRBV10-3 and TRBJ1-2. The CDR3 adds up to 11 amino acids, both ends counted. Germline loops: CDR1 ENHRY, CDR2 SYGVKD. The CDR3: CAIKGTERDSY.

This clonotype was seen ten or more times. The chain recombines TRBV25-1 with TRBJ2-2; D is perhaps TRBD1 (5 bases). Germline values: CDR1 MGHDK, CDR2 SYGVNS. The V and J ends lost 2 bases and 5 bases respectively, with 15 bases between them. The CDR3 spans 16 residues. The CDR3 reads CASSENWGRLTGELFF. The CDR3 DNA follows: TGTGCCAGCAGTGAAAATTGGGGCCGACTGACCGGGGAGCTGTTTTTT. Full variable domain (remainder filled in from reference TRBV25-1 and TRBJ2-2): EADIYQTPRYLVIGTGKKITLECSQTMGHDKMYWYQQDPGMELHLIHYSYGVNSTEKGDLSSESTVSRIRTEHFPLTLESARPSHTSQYLCASSENWGRLTGELFFGEGSRLTVL.

The rearrangement links TRBV7-8 to TRBJ2-5; TRBD2 aligns across 9 bases. The CDR3 consists of 14 residues. Germline CDR1 is SGHVS and CDR2 is FQNEAQ. With V trimmed by 3 bases and J by 2 bases, 1 base remained unmatched. The CDR3: CASSFLAGQETQYF. CDR3 DNA sequence: TGTGCCAGCAGCTTTCTAGCGGGACAAGAGACCCAGTACTTC.

J is TRBJ2-3 and V is TRBV2; D not certain. Germline loops: CDR1 SNHLY, CDR2 FYNNEI. The CDR3 consists of 13 residues. Trimming took off 5 bases at V and 3 bases at J, with 9 bases between the two ends. As DNA, the CDR3 is TGTGCCAGCAGTACCGCGCAGACAGATACGCAGTATTTT. Translation gives CASSTAQTDTQYF. The full variable domain, with the rest looked up from reference TRBV2 and TRBJ2-3, is EPEVTQTPSHQVTQMGQEVILRCVPISNHLYFYWYRQILGQKVEFLVSFYNNEISEKSEIFDDQFSVERPDGSNFTLKIRSTKLEDSAMYFCASSTAQTDTQYFGPGTRLTVL.

V is TRBV7-9 and J is TRBJ1-1, with D perhaps matching TRBD1 (5 bases). The DNA matches TRBJ2-1 better at its end, which makes the J call doubtful. Germline values: CDR1 SEHNR, CDR2 FQNEAQ (reference sequence). CDR3 length: 13 amino acids. CDR3 sequence reads: CASSEDISVEQFF. The CDR3, as DNA: TGTGCCAGCAGCGAGGACATCTCGGTGGAGCAGTTCTTC.

This chain connects TRBV15 to TRBJ1-5; D ambiguous. The CDR3 sequence is 13 residues long. CDR1 is LNHNV, CDR2 YYDKDF, per germline (reference sequence). Trimming removed 6 bases at V and 11 bases at J, with 17 bases between. This CDR3 reads CATRLAGGETQHF. As DNA, the CDR3 is TGTGCCACCAGACTAGCGGGAGGAGAGACCCAGCATTTT.

This clonotype showed up many times. V is TRBV4-2 and J is TRBJ2-5, with D perhaps matching TRBD2 (6 bases). V gave up 6 bases and J gave up 4 bases, with 12 bases separating them. Per germline, CDR1 LGHNA and CDR2 YNFKEQ. The CDR3 covers 13 residues. CDR3 loop: CASRGTAGETQYF. CDR3 bases: TGTGCCAGCAGAGGGACTGCGGGAGAGACCCAGTACTTC.

This clonotype has a count of ten or more. The rearrangement joins TRBV28 to TRBJ1-5; TRBD1 matches at 7 bases. Germline V gives CDR1 MDHEN, CDR2 SYDVKM. J gave up 2 bases and V 5 bases, and 6 bases lay outside the gene matches. CDR3 size: 15 residues. Here the CDR3 reads CASSPRGSGNQPQHF. CDR3 nucleotides: TGTGCCAGCAGTCCCAGGGGGTCGGGCAATCAGCCCCAGCATTTT.

At least ten counts were recorded for this clonotype. The rearrangement uses TRBV3-1 and TRBJ2-1; D is perhaps TRBD2 (5 bases). The germline gives CDR1 LGHDT, CDR2 YNNKEL (reference sequence). V gave up 5 bases and J gave up 10 bases, with 9 bases separating them. CDR3 length: 11 residues. The CDR3 coding sequence is TGTGCCAGCAGCACGAGCGGAGAGCAGTTCTTC. The encoded protein is CASSTSGEQFF.

The V gene is TRBV6-5, the J gene TRBJ1-2; D might be TRBD1 (5 bases). Trimming left V 0 bases short and J 6 bases short, with 20 bases between. The germline CDR1 and CDR2 sequences are MNHEY and SVGAGI. The CDR3 totals 17 residues. The CDR3 here is CASSYSANPTWGDGYTF. The CDR3 region has the DNA TGTGCCAGCAGTTACTCGGCGAACCCCACATGGGGCGATGGCTACACCTTC.

Ten or more counts support this clonotype. The V and J genes are TRBV7-9 and TRBJ2-7; maybe TRBD1 (5 bases). Trimming shortened V by 4 bases and J by 0 bases, and 13 bases separated the two germline ends. CDR1 SEHNR and CDR2 FQNEAQ come from the germline V gene (reference sequence). The CDR3 runs 15 residues. The CDR3 sequence is CASSSVPTVSYEQYF. The CDR3 nucleotides read TGTGCCAGCAGCTCCGTCCCGACAGTCTCCTACGAGCAGTACTTC.

The gene calls are TRBV5-1 and TRBJ2-7; 10 bases are shared with TRBD1. Germline V gene lookup returns CDR1 SGHRS and CDR2 YFSETQ. The CDR3 has 15 amino acids. V lost 5 bases and J lost 5; bases outside the gene matches: 10. As DNA, the CDR3 is TGCGCCAGCAGGCCCGGGACAGGGGCACTCAACGAGCAGTACTTC. This sequence encodes CASRPGTGALNEQYF. Supplemented by reference TRBV5-1 and TRBJ2-7, the full variable domain reads KAGVTQTPRYLIKTRGQQVTLSCSPISGHRSVSWYQQTPGQGLQFLFEYFSETQRNKGNFPGRFSGRQFSNSRSEMNVSTLELGDSALYLCASRPGTGALNEQYFGPGTRLTVT.

V is TRBV19 and J is TRBJ1-5; D call uncertain. The CDR3 loop spans 13 amino acids. Between the trimmed V and J ends, which lost 5 bases and 4 bases, there was a span of 9 bases. Germline CDR1 and CDR2: LNHDA and SQIVND (reference sequence). The CDR3 here is CASSALRNQPQHF. Here the CDR3 DNA reads TGTGCCAGTAGTGCACTCAGGAATCAGCCCCAGCATTTT.

V is TRBV20-1 and J is TRBJ2-5; 10 bases align to TRBD1. CDR3 length: 16 residues. Germline V gene sequence: CDR1 DFQATT, CDR2 SNEGSKA (reference sequence). J was trimmed by 5 bases and V by 4 bases; bases with no gene match: 13. CDR3 DNA sequence: TGCAGTGCTATGACAGGGGGCGGGACCGGGCAGGAGACCCAGTACTTC. Residues: CSAMTGGGTGQETQYF.

Many counts were recorded for this clonotype. The chain combines TRBV5-5 with TRBJ1-1, with TRBD1 as a possible D gene (5 bases). The length of the CDR3 is 15 residues. CDR1 is SGHKS, CDR2 YYEKEE, per germline (reference sequence). V was pared by 2 bases and J by 3 bases, with 14 bases between. The CDR3 loop reads CASSLSRGGDTEAFF. As DNA, the CDR3 is TGTGCCAGCAGCTTATCGAGGGGAGGAGACACTGAAGCTTTCTTT.

The genes are TRBV15 and TRBJ1-5; D call uncertain. Per the germline V gene, CDR1 is LNHNV and CDR2 is YYDKDF (reference sequence). V shed 3 bases and J shed 7 bases, with 13 bases lying between them. This CDR3 comprises 14 residues. The CDR3 sequence is CATSSFGEEQPQHF. For the CDR3, the DNA is TGTGCCACCAGCAGTTTTGGGGAAGAGCAGCCCCAGCATTTT.

This chain links TRBV5-6 with TRBJ1-5; a possible D gene is TRBD1 (5 bases). V gave up 3 bases and J gave up 1 base, with 11 bases separating them. The germline gives CDR1 SGHDT, CDR2 YYEEEE. This CDR3 spans 15 amino acids. CDR3 coding DNA: TGTGCCAGCAGCTGGGACGGCCAAAGCAATCAGCCCCAGCATTTT. This codes for CASSWDGQSNQPQHF. The full variable domain, completed using reference TRBV5-6 and TRBJ1-5, is DAGVTQSPTHLIKTRGQQVTLRCSPKSGHDTVSWYQQALGQGPQFIFQYYEEEERQRGNFPDRFSGHQFPNYSSELNVNALLLGDSALYLCASSWDGQSNQPQHFGDGTRLSIL.

V gene TRBV10-3 combines with J gene TRBJ2-2; TRBD1 matches at 8 bases. Germline CDR1 ENHRY, CDR2 SYGVKD. This CDR3 is 16 amino acids long. V lost 7 bases to trimming and J lost 2 bases; unmatched junction nucleotides: 9. CDR3 coding DNA: TGTGCCATCAAACGGACAGGGACCGGTAACACCGGGGAGCTGTTTTTT. Translated, it gives CAIKRTGTGNTGELFF.

This clonotype came up many times. The chain carries TRBV29-1 and TRBJ1-1; D is unresolved. Germline CDR1 is SQVTM and CDR2 is ANQGSEA. V gave up 7 bases and J gave up 1 base, with 13 bases separating them. The CDR3 covers 13 residues. The CDR3 reads CSGRFLGNTEAFF. CDR3 nucleotide sequence: TGCAGCGGCCGGTTTCTGGGGAACACTGAAGCTTTCTTT.

The sample holds many counts of this clonotype. The chain links TRBV9 to TRBJ1-1, with D possibly matching TRBD1 (5 bases). The V gene lost 4 bases and the J gene lost 3 bases, with 13 bases spanning the gap. Germline-derived CDR1 and CDR2 are SGDLS and YYNGEE. The CDR3 length is 14 residues. The CDR3 loop reads CASSPETAYTEAFF. CDR3 nucleotides: TGTGCCAGCAGCCCTGAGACAGCCTACACTGAAGCTTTCTTT.